What follows is one T cell receptor (beta chain) and its context. This sample was included in a study of T cell changes during pregnancy in multiple sclerosis. Trimming removed 1 base from V and 0 bases from J, with 10 bases in between. Germline V gene data show CDR1 as LGHNA and CDR2 as YNFKEQ. This CDR3 has 16 amino acids. Sequenced by immunoSEQ multiplex PCR; TCRdb stores in-frame clones only, minus some. The top ten hold 1.3% to 1.5% of the sample, which has around 61,000 clones, more than 75% seen once. Sequencing used peripheral blood, obtained in the third trimester of pregnancy. This sequence was found in a female donor in good health, enrolled as a control in a pregnancy study. The chain recombines TRBV4-2 with TRBJ1-3, with D possibly TRBD1 on 5 matching bases. CDR3 amino acids: CASSQGGSLSGNTIYF. CDR3 coding DNA: TGTGCCAGCAGCCAAGGGGGCAGCCTCTCTGGAAACACCATATATTTT.